The T cell receptor beta chain under discussion was sequenced for a study of persistence of HIV-infected CD4 T cells. Comments on this clone: As yet, its antigen is unknown.

Cells were stimulated with CMV-infected fibroblast lysates at roughly 10 ug/mL. Sorting selected CD4+ T cells upregulating both CD40 ligand and CD69. This was the immunoSEQ version 4 assay in survey mode. Using immunoSEQ multiplex PCR, the repertoire was profiled, and TCRdb retains in-frame clones only, with some absent. The sample holds over 15,000 clones, 65% seen once. V shed 3 bases, J shed 5 bases, and the junction held 5 bases outside the gene matches. This CDR3 spans 15 amino acids. Germline CDR1 and CDR2: KGHDR and SFDVKD. The sequenced sample was CD4+ T cells sorted from PBMCs after approximately 19-hour stimulation, obtained from a patient who received antiretroviral therapy. The chain carries TRBV24-1 and TRBJ2-5; 10 bases align to TRBD2. This receptor was identified in an adult woman with HIV who was CMV-seropositive. The CDR3, as DNA: TGTGCCACCAGTGATAGCGGGGGGGCCCGTGAGACCCAGTACTTC. This encodes CATSDSGGARETQYF.